Listed below are T cell receptor beta chains from one sample, sequenced in a study of control samples from healthy donors and cancer patients. Libraries were prepared by immunoSEQ multiplex PCR; TCRdb keeps only in-frame clonotypes and omits some of them. The sample lists over 80,000 clones; about four fifths were seen once. Source material: blood. The receptors come from a man in his sixties in good health. The CDR3 runs from the conserved cysteine through the conserved F or W. The order of the fields is CDR3 protein, CDR3 DNA, V gene, J gene, CDR3 length, clone size, D gene. A D gene is named only where the DNA matches it firmly. Not every row has a clone size; where given, it reads once, few, many or a size class.

CDR3aa: CASSPDVNRDLRSYNSPLHF
CDR3nt: TGCGCCAGCAGCCCTGACGTTAACAGGGACCTGAGGTCCTATAATTCACCCCTCCACTTT
v_gene: TRBV5-1
j_gene: TRBJ1-6
len: 20
abundance: .
d_gene: .

CDR3aa: CASSYGGGIIQPQHF
CDR3nt: TGTGCCAGTAGTTACGGGGGGGGTATCATCCAGCCCCAGCATTTT
v_gene: TRBV19
j_gene: TRBJ1-5
len: 15
abundance: few
d_gene: .

CDR3aa: CATSDLQGDAGGPGGEQFF
CDR3nt: TGTGCCACCAGTGATTTGCAGGGGGACGCGGGAGGGCCCGGGGGTGAGCAGTTCTTC
v_gene: TRBV24-1
j_gene: TRBJ2-1
len: 19
abundance: .
d_gene: TRBD2

CDR3aa: CASSKTSVNTDTQYF
CDR3nt: TGTGCCAGCAGCAAGACTAGCGTAAACACAGATACGCAGTATTTT
v_gene: TRBV2
j_gene: TRBJ2-3
len: 15
abundance: .
d_gene: TRBD2

CDR3aa: CASGTVGTDTQYF
CDR3nt: TGTGCCAGCGGGACAGTGGGCACAGATACGCAGTATTTT
v_gene: TRBV19
j_gene: TRBJ2-3
len: 13
abundance: .
d_gene: TRBD1

CDR3aa: CASSPGGSSIEAFF
CDR3nt: TGTGCCAGCAGCCCGGGAGGGAGTAGTATTGAAGCTTTCTTT
v_gene: TRBV6-4
j_gene: TRBJ1-1
len: 14
abundance: few
d_gene: .

CDR3aa: CASSQGWGGSGNTIYF
CDR3nt: TGTGCCAGCAGCCAAGGGTGGGGGGGGTCTGGAAACACCATATATTTT
v_gene: TRBV4-2
j_gene: TRBJ1-3
len: 16
abundance: .
d_gene: .

CDR3aa: CASSGTGVGELFF
CDR3nt: TGTGCCAGCAGCGGGACAGGTGTCGGGGAGCTGTTTTTT
v_gene: TRBV5-4
j_gene: TRBJ2-2
len: 13
abundance: few
d_gene: TRBD1

CDR3aa: CASSLRALVNNEQFF
CDR3nt: TGTGCCAGCAGCCTCCGGGCCCTCGTCAACAATGAGCAGTTCTTC
v_gene: TRBV7-6
j_gene: TRBJ2-1
len: 15
abundance: .
d_gene: .

CDR3aa: CASSLAGEGEEKLFF
CDR3nt: TGTGCCAGCAGTCTCGCGGGTGAGGGAGAGGAAAAACTGTTTTTT
v_gene: TRBV28
j_gene: TRBJ1-4
len: 15
abundance: few
d_gene: .

CDR3aa: CSASLASGRGYGEQFF
CDR3nt: TGCAGTGCTAGTTTAGCTAGCGGGAGGGGGTACGGTGAGCAGTTCTTC
v_gene: TRBV20-1
j_gene: TRBJ2-1
len: 16
abundance: .
d_gene: TRBD2

CDR3aa: CSVFGGLGANVLTF
CDR3nt: TGCAGCGTTTTCGGGGGATTGGGGGCCAACGTCCTGACTTTC
v_gene: TRBV29-1
j_gene: TRBJ2-6
len: 14
abundance: .
d_gene: .

CDR3aa: CASSQAGLAGARTQYF
CDR3nt: TGCGCCAGCAGCCAAGCTGGACTAGCGGGGGCACGGACCCAGTACTTC
v_gene: TRBV4-1
j_gene: TRBJ2-5
len: 16
abundance: .
d_gene: TRBD2

CDR3aa: CASSLEVSNSEAFF
CDR3nt: TGTGCCAGCAGCTTAGAGGTCAGTAACTCTGAAGCTTTCTTT
v_gene: TRBV7-9
j_gene: TRBJ1-1
len: 14
abundance: once
d_gene: .

CDR3aa: CASTAGITGELFF
CDR3nt: TGCGCCAGCACCGCAGGGATCACCGGGGAGCTGTTTTTT
v_gene: TRBV4-1
j_gene: TRBJ2-2
len: 13
abundance: .
d_gene: .

CDR3aa: CASSVGVYHEQFF
CDR3nt: TGTGCCAGCAGCGTAGGAGTTTATCATGAGCAGTTCTTC
v_gene: TRBV9
j_gene: TRBJ2-1
len: 13
abundance: .
d_gene: .

CDR3aa: CASSAGTRLVGELFF
CDR3nt: TGTGCCAGCAGCGCCGGGACTAGGTTGGTCGGGGAGCTGTTTTTT
v_gene: TRBV2
j_gene: TRBJ2-2
len: 15
abundance: .
d_gene: TRBD2

CDR3aa: CASSFSGFDGYTF
CDR3nt: TGTGCCAGCAGCTTCTCGGGGTTTGATGGCTACACCTTC
v_gene: TRBV5-6
j_gene: TRBJ1-2
len: 13
abundance: few
d_gene: .

CDR3aa: CASSLEQGTRYF
CDR3nt: TGTGCCAGCAGCTTAGAGCAGGGGACACGGTACTTC
v_gene: TRBV5-6
j_gene: TRBJ2-7
len: 12
abundance: once
d_gene: .

CDR3aa: CASIKASGSSYEQYF
CDR3nt: TGTGCCAGCATTAAGGCTAGCGGGTCTTCCTACGAGCAGTACTTC
v_gene: TRBV11-2
j_gene: TRBJ2-7
len: 15
abundance: .
d_gene: TRBD2

CDR3aa: CASSVQGASGELFF
CDR3nt: TGTGCCAGCAGCGTGCAGGGTGCGTCCGGGGAGCTGTTTTTT
v_gene: TRBV9
j_gene: TRBJ2-2
len: 14
abundance: .
d_gene: .

CDR3aa: CSASGGVSGRAAGELFF
CDR3nt: TGCAGTGCTAGTGGTGGAGTTAGCGGGAGGGCGGCCGGGGAGCTGTTTTTT
v_gene: TRBV20-1
j_gene: TRBJ2-2
len: 17
abundance: .
d_gene: TRBD2

CDR3aa: CASNLGRGGLSYEQYF
CDR3nt: TGTGCCAGCAACCTGGGGCGGGGGGGGCTATCCTACGAGCAGTACTTC
v_gene: TRBV11-2
j_gene: TRBJ2-7
len: 16
abundance: .
d_gene: TRBD2

CDR3aa: CASSEGIEAGEQFF
CDR3nt: TGTGCCAGCAGTGAAGGGATCGAGGCGGGGGAGCAGTTCTTC
v_gene: TRBV6-1
j_gene: TRBJ2-1
len: 14
abundance: medium-sized
d_gene: .

CDR3aa: CASGLDGVGYTF
CDR3nt: TGTGCTAGTGGTTTGGATGGAGTCGGGTACACCTTC
v_gene: TRBV12-5
j_gene: TRBJ1-2
len: 12
abundance: .
d_gene: .

CDR3aa: CASSEMGYGNQPQHF
CDR3nt: TGTGCCAGCAGTGAAATGGGGTACGGCAATCAGCCCCAGCATTTT
v_gene: TRBV6-1
j_gene: TRBJ1-5
len: 15
abundance: .
d_gene: .

CDR3aa: CASRTGRQYGYTF
CDR3nt: TGTGCCAGCAGAACCGGGCGGCAGTATGGCTACACCTTC
v_gene: TRBV19
j_gene: TRBJ1-2
len: 13
abundance: .
d_gene: .

CDR3aa: CASRVGSHNEQFF
CDR3nt: TGTGCCAGCAGGGTAGGGTCCCATAATGAGCAGTTCTTC
v_gene: TRBV5-5
j_gene: TRBJ2-1
len: 13
abundance: .
d_gene: .

CDR3aa: CASSQASLDTQYF
CDR3nt: TGTGCCAGCAGCCAAGCAAGTTTAGATACGCAGTATTTT
v_gene: TRBV3-1/TRBV3-2
j_gene: TRBJ2-3
len: 13
abundance: .
d_gene: .

CDR3aa: CASSPMTGLSTEAFF
CDR3nt: TGTGCCAGCTCACCAATGACAGGGCTGAGCACTGAAGCTTTCTTT
v_gene: TRBV18
j_gene: TRBJ1-1
len: 15
abundance: .
d_gene: TRBD1

CDR3aa: CASSPSQGESTDTQYF
CDR3nt: TGTGCCAGCAGCCCCTCACAGGGGGAATCCACAGATACGCAGTATTTT
v_gene: TRBV5-4
j_gene: TRBJ2-3
len: 16
abundance: medium-sized
d_gene: TRBD1

CDR3aa: CASSFELRSPLHF
CDR3nt: TGTGCCAGCAGCTTCGAGCTCCGATCACCCCTCCACTTT
v_gene: TRBV5-6
j_gene: TRBJ1-6
len: 13
abundance: .
d_gene: .

CDR3aa: CASSLLQANYGYTF
CDR3nt: TGCGCCAGCAGCTTGCTACAGGCGAACTATGGCTACACCTTC
v_gene: TRBV5-1
j_gene: TRBJ1-2
len: 14
abundance: .
d_gene: .

CDR3aa: CASSLERMNTEAFF
CDR3nt: TGTGCCAGCAGCTTAGAGCGCATGAACACTGAAGCTTTCTTT
v_gene: TRBV11-1
j_gene: TRBJ1-1
len: 14
abundance: .
d_gene: .